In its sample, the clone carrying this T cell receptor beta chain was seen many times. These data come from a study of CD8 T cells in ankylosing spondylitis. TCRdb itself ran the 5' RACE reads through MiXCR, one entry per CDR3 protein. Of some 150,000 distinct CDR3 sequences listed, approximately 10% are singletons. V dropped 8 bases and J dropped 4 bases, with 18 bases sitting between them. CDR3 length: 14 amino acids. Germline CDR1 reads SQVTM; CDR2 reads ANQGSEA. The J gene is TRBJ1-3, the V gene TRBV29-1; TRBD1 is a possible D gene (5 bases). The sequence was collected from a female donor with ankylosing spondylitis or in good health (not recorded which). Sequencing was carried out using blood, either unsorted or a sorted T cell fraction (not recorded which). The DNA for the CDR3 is TGCAGCACCGAGGGGCAGGTGGCCGGAAACACCATATATTTT. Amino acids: CSTEGQVAGNTIYF.